What follows is one T cell receptor (beta chain) and its context. What it binds is not known. The sample is drawn from a study of PD-1 blockade in classical Hodgkin lymphoma. Whole-study results and caveats: CD4+ TCR diversity climbed significantly by C4D1, unlike CD8+ TCR diversity. As was reported, newly diagnosed patients showed lower baseline TCR diversity than healthy donors did.

All patients experienced relapse after autologous stem cell transplantation, and brentuximab vedotin exposure was variable. Measured with immunoSEQ multiplex PCR; TCRdb has only the in-frame clones, and not every one. Among over 35,000 clones, 85% to 90% were seen once, and the ten largest hold 9%. The CDR3 consists of 14 residues. CDR1 is SQVTM and CDR2 is ANQGSEA in the germline V gene. The junction had 8 bases not matched to a gene; V was cut back by 6 bases and J by 4 bases. The input for sequencing was peripheral blood mononuclear cells (PBMCs), taken at baseline. The clonotype comes from a human donor with classical Hodgkin lymphoma. The chain couples TRBV29-1 to TRBJ2-7; TRBD1 agrees at 11 bases. CDR3: CSVARTGGWYEQYF. The CDR3 DNA is TGCAGCGTGGCCCGGACAGGGGGCTGGTACGAGCAGTACTTC.